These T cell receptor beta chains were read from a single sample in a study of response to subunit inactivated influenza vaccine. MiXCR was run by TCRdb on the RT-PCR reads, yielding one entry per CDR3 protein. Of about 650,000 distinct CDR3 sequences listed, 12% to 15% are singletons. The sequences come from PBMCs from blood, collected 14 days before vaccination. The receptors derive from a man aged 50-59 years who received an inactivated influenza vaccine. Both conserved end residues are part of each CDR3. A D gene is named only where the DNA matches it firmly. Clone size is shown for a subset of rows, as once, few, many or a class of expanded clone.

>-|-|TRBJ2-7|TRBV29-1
TGCAGCGCGGAAGACAGGCGCTCCTACGAGCAGTACTTC
CSAEDRRSYEQYF
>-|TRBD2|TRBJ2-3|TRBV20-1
TGCAGTGCGGGACTAGCGGGACGGGGAGATACGCAGTATTTT
CSAGLAGRGDTQYF
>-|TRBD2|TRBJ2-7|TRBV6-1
TGTGCCAGCAGTCTTGGACTAGCCAATGAGCAGTACTTC
CASSLGLANEQYF
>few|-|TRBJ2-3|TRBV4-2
TGTGCCAGCAGCCAAGAGGTAGGGGTGAACACAGATACGCAGTATTTT
CASSQEVGVNTDTQYF
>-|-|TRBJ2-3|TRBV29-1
TGCAGCGTTGATGGTTGGGGCCAGGAGCCCACAGATACGCAGTATTTT
CSVDGWGQEPTDTQYF
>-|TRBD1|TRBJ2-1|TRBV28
TGTGCCAGCAGTCGGGACAGCACTCGCCCCTACAATGAGCAGTTCTTC
CASSRDSTRPYNEQFF
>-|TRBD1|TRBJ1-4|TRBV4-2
TGTGCCAGCAGCCAAGGGACAGGGGACAGTGAAAAACTGTTTTTT
CASSQGTGDSEKLFF
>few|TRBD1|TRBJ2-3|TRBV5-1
TGCGCCAGCAGCTCCTCCGGACAGGGAGGAGATACGCAGTATTTT
CASSSSGQGGDTQYF
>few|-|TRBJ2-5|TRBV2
TGTGCCAGCAAGGAGGGACAATACGGGACCCAGTACTTC
CASKEGQYGTQYF
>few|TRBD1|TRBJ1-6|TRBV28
TGTGCCAGCAGTTTATCAGGGGGCCACTTTTTTTTACCCCTCCACTTT
CASSLSGGHFFLPLHF
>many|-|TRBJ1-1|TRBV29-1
TGCAGCGTCGGACAGATAATGAACACTGAAGCTTTCTTT
CSVGQIMNTEAFF
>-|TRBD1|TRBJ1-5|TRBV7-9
TGTGCCAGCAGCCCGGACAGGGGATTAGTCCCCCAGCATTTT
CASSPDRGLVPQHF
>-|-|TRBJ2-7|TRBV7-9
TGTGCCAGCAGCTTAGCCCTAGGACGGGGCTACGAGCAGTACTTC
CASSLALGRGYEQYF
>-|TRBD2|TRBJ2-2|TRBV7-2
TGTGCCAGCAGCCCAGGGACTAGGGGCGGGGAGCTGTTTTTT
CASSPGTRGGELFF
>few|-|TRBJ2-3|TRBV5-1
TGCGCCAGCAGCTTGATAGGGGGAGCAAACACAGATACGCAGTATTTT
CASSLIGGANTDTQYF
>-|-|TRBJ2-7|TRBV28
TGTGCCAGCAGCCGGGTTTCGAGCTCCTACGAGCAGTACTTC
CASSRVSSSYEQYF
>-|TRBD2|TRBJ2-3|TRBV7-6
TGTGCCAGCAGCTCAACCCCTAGCGGGGGGACAGATACGCAGTATTTT
CASSSTPSGGTDTQYF
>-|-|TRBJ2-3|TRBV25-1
TGTGCCAGCAGTGAAGTGAACAGGGCCAAGGATACGCAGTATTTT
CASSEVNRAKDTQYF
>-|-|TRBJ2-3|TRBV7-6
TGTGCCAGCAGCCAAGGGGGGAGATGGGGCACAGATACGCAGTATTTT
CASSQGGRWGTDTQYF
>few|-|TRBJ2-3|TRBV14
TGTGCCAGCAGCCAAGTTAACACAGATACGCAGTATTTT
CASSQVNTDTQYF
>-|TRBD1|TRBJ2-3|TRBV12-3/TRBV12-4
TGTGCCAGCAGTTTAGTGGGGGACAGGGGGCGTTCAGATACGCAGTATTTT
CASSLVGDRGRSDTQYF
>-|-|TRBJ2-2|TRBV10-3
TGTGCCATCAGTGAAGTAGGGGCCCCCAACACCGGGGAGCTGTTTTTT
CAISEVGAPNTGELFF
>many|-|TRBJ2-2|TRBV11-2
TGTGCCAGCAGCTTATGGGATCTAGGGGTGGCCGGGGAGCTGTTTTTT
CASSLWDLGVAGELFF
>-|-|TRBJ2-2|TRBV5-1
TGCGCCAGCAGCTTGGACGTCGGGTTTTTAACCGGGGAGCTGTTTTTT
CASSLDVGFLTGELFF
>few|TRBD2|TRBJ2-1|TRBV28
TGTGCCAGCAGTACTTCCAGCGGGAGAGCGAATGAGCAGTTCTTC
CASSTSSGRANEQFF
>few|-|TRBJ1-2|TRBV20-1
TGCAGTGCTAGAGATCGGTTGCGACAGCAGGCAGCGCGGGGCTACACCTTC
CSARDRLRQQAARGYTF
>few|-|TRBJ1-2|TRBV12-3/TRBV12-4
TGTGCCAGCAGTTTATCGGCAGGGCGGTCTAACTATGGCTACACCTTC
CASSLSAGRSNYGYTF
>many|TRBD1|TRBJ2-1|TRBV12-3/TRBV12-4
TGTGCCAGCACCCCCACGACAGGGAATGAGCAGTTCTTC
CASTPTTGNEQFF
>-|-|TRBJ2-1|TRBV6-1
TGTGCCAGCAGATTGGACTGGGGCTCCTACAATGAGCAGTTCTTC
CASRLDWGSYNEQFF
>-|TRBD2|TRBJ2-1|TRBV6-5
TGTGCCAGCAGTTACTCCAGCGGGAGCCCCCACAATGAGCAGTTCTTC
CASSYSSGSPHNEQFF
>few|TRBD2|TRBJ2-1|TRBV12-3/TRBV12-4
TGTGCCAGCAGTCATCAGACTAGCGGGCCGTACAATGAGCAGTTCTTC
CASSHQTSGPYNEQFF
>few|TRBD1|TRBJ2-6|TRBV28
TGTGCCAGCAGACCAAAACCGGGACAGGTTCGCCTCTCTGGGGCCAACGTCCTGACTTTC
CASRPKPGQVRLSGANVLTF
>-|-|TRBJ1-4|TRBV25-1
TGTGCCAGCAGGGGCCATGGCGACAATGAAAAACTGTTTTTT
CASRGHGDNEKLFF
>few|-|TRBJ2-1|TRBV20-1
TGCAGTGCGGACCGGCCGAATTTCAATGAGCAGTTCTTC
CSADRPNFNEQFF
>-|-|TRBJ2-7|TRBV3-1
TGTGCCAGCAGCCAAGTTCCGGGCAGGGGCCGCCAGTACTTC
CASSQVPGRGRQYF
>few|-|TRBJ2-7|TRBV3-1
TGTGCCAGCAGCCAATTCTTGCAGGGGTCCTACGAGCAGTACTTC
CASSQFLQGSYEQYF
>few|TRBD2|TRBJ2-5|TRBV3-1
TGTGCCAGCAGCCTGACTAGGACTAGTGCGTACTTC
CASSLTRTSAYF
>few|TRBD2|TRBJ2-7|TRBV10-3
TGTGCCATCAGGGCGGGAGGACCTTCCTACGAGCAGTACTTC
CAIRAGGPSYEQYF
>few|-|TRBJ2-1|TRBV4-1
TGCGCCAGCAGCCAAGAGAGGGAGGCCACGGTGGACAATGAGCAGTTCTTC
CASSQEREATVDNEQFF
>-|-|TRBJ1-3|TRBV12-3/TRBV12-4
TGTGCCAGCAGTACGGCAGGGACCATATATTTT
CASSTAGTIYF
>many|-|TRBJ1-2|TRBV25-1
TGTGCCAGCAGTTATCAGAGCTATGGCTACACCTTC
CASSYQSYGYTF
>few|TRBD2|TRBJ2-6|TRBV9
TGTGCCAGCAGCGTACGGATAGCGGGGGGATCTGGGGCCAACGTCCTGACTTTC
CASSVRIAGGSGANVLTF
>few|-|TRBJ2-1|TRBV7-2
TGTGCCAGCAGCTTAGGGGTCGGGAATGAGCAGTTCTTC
CASSLGVGNEQFF
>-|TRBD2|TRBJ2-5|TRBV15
TGTGCCACCAGCGATTGGACTAGCGGGGGAGAGACCCAGTACTTC
CATSDWTSGGETQYF
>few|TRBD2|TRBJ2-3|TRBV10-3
TGTGCCATCAGTGAGGAGACTAGCGGGGTGGGGACGCAGTATTTT
CAISEETSGVGTQYF
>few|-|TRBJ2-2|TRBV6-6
TGTGCCAGCAGTTACTCCCGGGGGCGGCTGTTTTTT
CASSYSRGRLFF